The 24 T cell receptor beta chains reported below all come from one sample, sequenced in a study of regulatory T cells in long-lasting Graves disease. Sample time point: newly diagnosed GD, antithyroid drugs for less than 3 months. RNA isolated from PBMCs was used to make the TCR library. Investigators prepared the TCR beta libraries by applying iRepertoire HTBI primers and Arm-PCR of CDR3 regions. TCRdb re-called the multiplex PCR reads with MiXCR, one entry per CDR3 protein. The sample includes 520,000 or so distinct CDR3 sequences, 12% of them seen just once. The data also belong to a second study, concerning T cells in Graves' hyperthyroidism and ophthalmopathy.

The sequencing here drew on peripheral blood mononuclear cells (PBMCs), taken at new diagnosis, from a patient treated with antithyroid drugs. The source of these receptors is a woman under 40 with Graves disease.

This chain joins TRBV6-2 or TRBV6-3 and TRBJ1-5, with TRBD1 matching 8 bases. Germline CDR1 MNHEY, CDR2 SVGEGT. CDR3 length: 15 residues. V dropped 2 bases and J dropped 6; count of bases not matched to a gene: 6. The CDR3 sequence is CASSYGRGQGQPQHF. The CDR3 DNA sequence: TGTGCCAGCAGTTACGGCAGGGGGCAGGGTCAGCCCCAGCATTTT.

This clonotype was counted ten times or more. The chain combines TRBV3-1 with TRBJ1-1; 8 positions agree with TRBD1. V dropped 1 base and J dropped 5; count of bases not matched to a gene: 6. The CDR3 is made up of 15 amino acids. Germline CDR1 reads LGHDT; CDR2 reads YNNKEL (reference sequence). The CDR3: CASSQVGQGGTEAFF. The CDR3 DNA is TGTGCCAGCAGCCAAGTTGGACAGGGAGGAACTGAAGCTTTCTTT. The whole variable domain, filled in from reference TRBV3-1 and TRBJ1-1, reads DTAVSQTPKYLVTQMGNDKSIKCEQNLGHDTMYWYKQDSKKFLKIMFSYNNKELIINETVPNRFSPKSPDKAHLNLHINSLELGDSAVYFCASSQVGQGGTEAFFGQGTRLTVV.

Only a few counts were recorded for this clonotype. This rearrangement joins TRBV25-1 to TRBJ1-1; TRBD1 matches at 8 bases. Trimming cost V 4 bases and J 3 bases; bases outside gene matches: 7. Germline CDR1 reads MGHDK; CDR2 reads SYGVNS. This CDR3 contains 15 residues. The CDR3 is CASSAWTGRDTEAFF. CDR3 bases: TGTGCCAGCAGTGCCTGGACAGGGAGGGACACTGAAGCTTTCTTT.

The table lists this clonotype with many counts. The chain combines TRBV6-5 with TRBJ1-1; a weak D match, TRBD1 (6 bases). The germline gives CDR1 MNHEY, CDR2 SVGAGI. There are 12 residues in the CDR3. Trimming stripped 2 bases from V and 8 bases from J, with 9 bases between. This CDR3 is CASSYETGEAFF. The CDR3 nucleotides read TGTGCCAGCAGTTACGAGACAGGCGAAGCTTTCTTT.

This clonotype showed up many times. This rearrangement joins TRBV28 to TRBJ2-3; D is unclear. CDR1 MDHEN and CDR2 SYDVKM come from the germline V gene. CDR3 size: 14 residues. Between the trimmed V and J ends, which lost 5 bases and 0 bases, there was a span of 9 bases. CDR3 loop: CASSRKPSTDTQYF. Here the CDR3 DNA reads TGTGCCAGCAGTAGAAAACCAAGCACAGATACGCAGTATTTT.

The chain joins TRBV4-1 to TRBJ2-1; 12 bases fit TRBD2. CDR3 length equals 18 residues. V dropped 1 base and J dropped 0; count of bases not matched to a gene: 4. Germline V lookup: CDR1 MGHRA, CDR2 YSYEKL. The CDR3 DNA reads TGCGCCAGCAGCCAAGGACTAGCGGGAGTAGGCTCCTACAATGAGCAGTTCTTC. Protein product: CASSQGLAGVGSYNEQFF.

This clonotype appeared many times. The V call is TRBV5-1, the J call TRBJ2-3; 12 bases map to TRBD2. CDR3 length: 15 amino acids. The V gene's germline CDR1 is SGHRS and CDR2 YFSETQ. With 4 bases clipped from V and 5 bases from J, the junction kept 5 bases outside the gene matches. As DNA, the CDR3 is TGCGCCAGCAGCGTACTAGCGGGAGGTGGAGATACGCAGTATTTT. Residues: CASSVLAGGGDTQYF.

The chain uses TRBV3-1 and TRBJ2-1; tentatively, D is TRBD2 (5 bases). CDR3 length equals 14 residues. CDR1 and CDR2 (germline): LGHDT, YNNKEL (reference sequence). The V and J ends lost 0 bases and 5 bases respectively, with 8 bases between them. The CDR3 region has the DNA TGTGCCAGCAGCCAAGACACTAGGAACAATGAGCAGTTCTTC. This gives the protein CASSQDTRNNEQFF.

This clonotype occurred many times. The chain couples TRBV24-1 to TRBJ1-5, with D uncertain. V was cut by 5 bases and J by 3 bases, with 10 bases left in between. Per germline, CDR1 KGHDR and CDR2 SFDVKD. This CDR3 is built from 14 residues. CDR3 DNA: TGTGCCACCAGTGTCGGCGGGGACAATCAGCCCCAGCATTTT. It codes for CATSVGGDNQPQHF.

This clonotype has ten or more counts. V usage is TRBV15 and J usage is TRBJ2-1; D is possibly TRBD2 (6 bases). CDR3 size: 17 residues. Germline CDR1 LNHNV, CDR2 YYDKDF (reference sequence). The germline V and J ends were trimmed by 3 bases and 0 bases, with 15 bases remaining between them. In nucleotides, the CDR3 is TGTGCCACCAGCAGTCGGGTGGCGGAGGGCTCCTACAATGAGCAGTTCTTC. The encoded protein is CATSSRVAEGSYNEQFF.

Ten or more counts support this clonotype. The chain is built from TRBV28 and TRBJ1-1; D remains ambiguous. Per the germline V gene, CDR1 is MDHEN and CDR2 is SYDVKM. Deletions cut 5 bases from V and 4 bases from J, with 5 bases between. The CDR3 sequence is 11 residues long. The CDR3 DNA follows: TGTGCCAGCAGTGGTGGCACTGAAGCTTTCTTT. It specifies CASSGGTEAFF.

In this sample, this clonotype turned up many times. The chain joins TRBV7-9 to TRBJ2-1, with D perhaps TRBD1 (6 bases). The CDR3 totals 14 residues. Germline CDR1 SEHNR, CDR2 FQNEAQ (reference sequence). Trimming cost V 5 bases and J 8 bases, with 16 bases left between them. CDR3 DNA sequence: TGTGCCAGCAGCAACTTCAGGGGAACGGATGAGCAGTTCTTC. Amino acids: CASSNFRGTDEQFF.

On this clonotype: This sequence may be a read error, since a much larger clone differs from it by one base. This chain connects TRBV6-9 to TRBJ2-5; the D gene is possibly TRBD1 (6 bases). The CDR3 length is 14 residues. From germline, CDR1 is MNHGY and CDR2 SVAAGI. In DNA, the CDR3 is TGTACCAGCAGTTACGGAATAGGGGGAGCGTCCCAGTACTTC. Protein product: CTSSYGIGGASQYF.

Worth noting for this clonotype: This may be a read error: a much more frequent sequence differs by one nucleotide. The V gene is TRBV6-1, the J gene TRBJ2-1; no reliable D call. Germline CDR1 MNHNS, CDR2 SASEGT. V was shortened by 4 bases and J by 8 bases, with 18 bases between the two germline ends. This CDR3 is built from 15 residues. CDR3: CASSGWLGWEDEQFF. As DNA, the CDR3 is TGTGCCAGCAGTGGCTGGCTAGGGTGGGAAGATGAGCAGTTCTTC.

This clonotype was seen ten or more times. This rearrangement joins TRBV2 to TRBJ2-1; a possible D gene is TRBD2 (6 bases). The CDR3 covers 12 residues. Germline V CDR1 and CDR2: SNHLY, FYNNEI. Deletions cut 8 bases from V and 6 bases from J, with 11 bases between. Here the CDR3 reads CASLRLGNEQFF. In nucleotides, the CDR3 is TGTGCCAGCCTTCGACTAGGCAATGAGCAGTTCTTC.

This clonotype was recorded many times. This chain connects TRBV6-1 to TRBJ2-2; 8 bases agree with TRBD2. Germline loops: CDR1 MNHNS, CDR2 SASEGT. V gave up 6 bases and J gave up 3 bases; unmatched junction bases: 3. The CDR3 has 14 amino acids. The CDR3: CASSGRAYTGELFF. CDR3 in DNA: TGTGCCAGCAGCGGGAGGGCGTACACCGGGGAGCTGTTTTTT.

This clonotype was picked up many times. The chain couples TRBV18 to TRBJ2-5; D unresolved. Germline CDR1 is KGHSH and CDR2 is LQKENI. CDR3 size: 14 residues. Between the trimmed V and J ends, which lost 2 bases and 3 bases, there was a span of 10 bases. DNA of the CDR3: TGTGCCAGCTCACCAGTCGGCCAGGAAGAGACCCAGTACTTC. This sequence encodes CASSPVGQEETQYF.

This clonotype has a handful of counts. The rearrangement links TRBV2 to TRBJ2-1, with 7 bases fitting TRBD1. In germline, CDR1 is SNHLY, CDR2 FYNNEI. The CDR3 is 13 residues long. Trimming took 6 bases from V and 8 from J; bases not matched to a gene: 7. CDR3 sequence (DNA): TGTGCCAGCAGGGGGGACAGTATCTATGAGCAGTTCTTC. Its protein is CASRGDSIYEQFF. Using reference TRBV2 and TRBJ2-1 for the parts outside the CDR3, the full variable domain is EPEVTQTPSHQVTQMGQEVILRCVPISNHLYFYWYRQILGQKVEFLVSFYNNEISEKSEIFDDQFSVERPDGSNFTLKIRSTKLEDSAMYFCASRGDSIYEQFFGPGTRLTVL.

The sample holds a few counts of this clonotype. The rearrangement links TRBV6-1 to TRBJ2-6; perhaps TRBD2 as D (5 bases). Looked up from germline, CDR1 is MNHNS and CDR2 is SASEGT. V gave up 4 bases and J gave up 1 base, with 5 bases separating them. There are 14 residues in the CDR3. As DNA, the CDR3 is TGTGCCAGCAGTGCGGGGTCTGGGGCCAACGTCCTGACTTTC. The encoded protein is CASSAGSGANVLTF.

This clonotype was detected many times. This chain connects TRBV2 to TRBJ1-6; D is uncertain. The V and J ends lost 3 bases and 3 bases respectively, with 12 bases between them. Germline assignment: CDR1 SNHLY and CDR2 FYNNEI. This CDR3 has 16 residues. The CDR3 loop reads CASSDYPSCYNSPLHF. The CDR3 region has the DNA TGTGCCAGCAGTGACTACCCGAGCTGCTATAATTCACCCCTCCACTTT.

In this sample, this clonotype turned up many times. V usage is TRBV11-2 and J usage is TRBJ2-1; no reliable D call. Trimming removed 3 bases from V and 0 bases from J, with 6 bases in between. The CDR3 contains 14 residues. From germline, CDR1 is SGHAT and CDR2 FQNNGV. The CDR3 here is CASSFASSYNEQFF. CDR3 in DNA: TGTGCCAGCAGCTTTGCGAGCTCCTACAATGAGCAGTTCTTC.

This clonotype has at least ten counts. This rearrangement joins TRBV28 to TRBJ2-1; 13 nucleotides agree with TRBD2. The trim removed 5 bases at V and 4 bases at J, leaving 5 bases unmatched. The CDR3 loop spans 16 amino acids. Germline CDR1 reads MDHEN; CDR2 reads SYDVKM. CDR3 coding DNA: TGTGCCAGCAGTGAGGGACTAGCGGGATTATACAATGAGCAGTTCTTC. It is translated as CASSEGLAGLYNEQFF.

In its sample, this clonotype was seen many times. The rearrangement joins TRBV14 to TRBJ2-1, with 8 bases aligning to TRBD1. Trimming at V came to 0 bases and at J to 0 bases, leaving 10 bases not matched to a gene. CDR3 length: 19 amino acids. CDR1 is SGHDN, CDR2 FVKESK, per germline. CDR3 nucleotide sequence: TGTGCCAGCAGCCAAGATCTTCCGCTAGGACAGGGCTCCTACAATGAGCAGTTCTTC. Its protein is CASSQDLPLGQGSYNEQFF. The full variable domain, with the rest looked up from reference TRBV14 and TRBJ2-1, is EAGVTQFPSHSVIEKGQTVTLRCDPISGHDNLYWYRRVMGKEIKFLLHFVKESKQDESGMPNNRFLAERTGGTYSTLKVQPAELEDSGVYFCASSQDLPLGQGSYNEQFFGPGTRLTVL.

This clonotype occurred many times. The chain joins TRBV6-2 or TRBV6-3 to TRBJ2-7; D gene ambiguous. The CDR3 totals 17 residues. V gave up 0 bases and J gave up 4 bases, with 19 bases separating them. The germline gives CDR1 MNHEY, CDR2 SVGEGT. CDR3 DNA sequence: TGTGCCAGCAGTTACTCAGGGTTATCAGCTCGCTTGTACGAGCAGTACTTC. Its protein is CASSYSGLSARLYEQYF.